These 14 T cell receptor beta chains were all obtained from the same sample, sequenced in a study of shared clonotypes between healthy human individuals. Sequencing used immunoSEQ multiplex PCR; TCRdb keeps in-frame clones, though not all of them. Seen here are about 480,000 clones, almost 80% observed once, and the top ten hold approximately 12%. Sequencing used PBMCs. These receptors were obtained from a woman aged 40 to 50 in good health. Some clones in this sample may be carry-over from other donors' samples.

This clone was counted many times. This sample includes further DNA sequences coding for the same CDR3. The rearrangement joins TRBV6-6 to TRBJ1-2; D gene ambiguous. Germline V gene data show CDR1 as MNHNY and CDR2 as SVGAGI (reference sequence). V lost 5 bases, J lost 2 bases, and 9 bases lay in between. This CDR3 region has 13 residues. CDR3 in amino acids: CASSPSPNYGYTF. The CDR3 DNA sequence: TGTGCCAGCAGTCCCTCACCCAACTATGGCTACACCTTC.

For this clone: This may arise from a read error, as a much more abundant clone is one base away. Other DNA sequences of this sample code for an identical CDR3. The rearrangement uses TRBV4-3 and TRBJ1-2; unclear D gene. The CDR3 spans 13 residues. Trimming left V 3 bases short and J 5 bases short, with 10 bases between. The germline V gene encodes CDR1 LGHNA and CDR2 YSLEER. The CDR3 DNA sequence: TGCGCCAGCAGCCATGGCAGAGGATATGGCTACACCTTC. It translates to CASSHGRGYGYTF.

This chain uses TRBV18 with TRBJ2-7; 11 positions agree with TRBD1. The CDR3 is made up of 15 amino acids. Germline CDR1 KGHSH, CDR2 LQKENI. Germline trimming cut 5 bases from V and 2 bases from J; bases unmatched to any gene: 5. The CDR3 DNA reads TGTGCCAGCTCAACGGGACAGGGGGATCCCTACGAGCAGTACTTC. Translated: CASSTGQGDPYEQYF.

The V and J genes are TRBV19 and TRBJ2-5; D is undetermined. The CDR3 length is 13 residues. The V end lost 3 bases, the J end lost 5 bases, and 10 bases lay between the germline ends. CDR1 is LNHDA and CDR2 is SQIVND in the germline V gene (reference sequence). DNA for the CDR3: TGTGCCAGTAGTATTGTAGTATGGGAGACCCAGTACTTC. It specifies CASSIVVWETQYF.

In DNA, the CDR3 is TGTGCCAGCAGCTTCCCCCCGAGACTAGCGGGAGATCACAATGAGCAGTTCTTC. It yields the protein CASSFPPRLAGDHNEQFF. The V and J genes are TRBV7-9 and TRBJ2-1; 12 positions match TRBD2. The CDR3 has 18 amino acids. The germline V gene has CDR1 SEHNR and CDR2 FQNEAQ (reference sequence). Trimming at V came to 3 bases and at J to 5 bases, leaving 11 bases not matched to a gene.

The J gene is TRBJ2-7, the V gene TRBV5-1, with 8 bases aligning to TRBD2. Germline CDR1 reads SGHRS; CDR2 reads YFSETQ. The CDR3 is made up of 14 amino acids. V trimming: 0 bases; J trimming: 5 bases; junction bases outside the gene matches: 4. CDR3 nucleotides: TGCGCCAGCAGCTTGGGCGGGAGGCTCGACGAGCAGTACTTC. As protein: CASSLGGRLDEQYF.

This clone was seen a few times. V is TRBV14 and J is TRBJ2-2, with D possibly TRBD1 on 6 matching bases. The germline V and J ends were trimmed by 1 base and 6 bases, with 9 bases remaining between them. This CDR3 has 14 residues. Germline V CDR1 and CDR2: SGHDN, FVKESK. The CDR3 sequence is CASSQGRGAGELFF. The CDR3 DNA follows: TGTGCCAGCAGCCAAGGCAGGGGTGCCGGGGAGCTGTTTTTT. Using reference TRBV14 and TRBJ2-2 for the parts outside the CDR3, the full variable domain is EAGVTQFPSHSVIEKGQTVTLRCDPISGHDNLYWYRRVMGKEIKFLLHFVKESKQDESGMPNNRFLAERTGGTYSTLKVQPAELEDSGVYFCASSQGRGAGELFFGEGSRLTVL.

The gene calls are TRBV5-8 and TRBJ2-4; no clear D gene. V shed 4 bases and J shed 0 bases, with 11 bases lying between them. CDR3 length equals 15 residues. CDR1 and CDR2 from the germline V gene are SGHTS and YDEGEE. In nucleotides, the CDR3 is TGTGCCAGCAGCCCCCGGTTACTAGCCAAAAACATTCAGTACTTC. This codes for CASSPRLLAKNIQYF.

The chain carries TRBV5-1 and TRBJ1-1, with unresolved D. The germline V gene has CDR1 SGHRS and CDR2 YFSETQ. This CDR3 has 14 residues. Trimming removed 0 bases from V and 0 bases from J, with 6 bases in between. CDR3: CASSLEELNTEAFF. CDR3 nucleotides: TGCGCCAGCAGCTTGGAAGAGCTGAACACTGAAGCTTTCTTT. The entire variable domain, with the rest obtained from reference TRBV5-1 and TRBJ1-1, is as follows: KAGVTQTPRYLIKTRGQQVTLSCSPISGHRSVSWYQQTPGQGLQFLFEYFSETQRNKGNFPGRFSGRQFSNSRSEMNVSTLELGDSALYLCASSLEELNTEAFFGQGTRLTVV.

This clone came up once. This same CDR3 is encoded by further DNA sequences in the sample. The CDR3 nucleotides are TGTGCCAGCAGCCTACTGGAGAACACTGAAGCTTTCTTT. Translating it yields CASSLLENTEAFF. The chain combines TRBV7-9 with TRBJ1-1; D not resolved. There are 13 residues in the CDR3. Trimming removed 5 bases from V and 1 base from J, with 8 bases in between. Germline CDR1 SEHNR, CDR2 FQNEAQ (reference sequence).

The table lists this clone with a few counts. The chain has TRBV30 and TRBJ2-7; 10 bases agree with TRBD1. The CDR3 contains 13 residues. V dropped 8 bases and J dropped 7; count of bases not matched to a gene: 11. The V gene's germline CDR1 is GTSNPN and CDR2 SVGIG (reference sequence). The CDR3 spells CAKRDRGPGEQYF. The CDR3 nucleotides read TGTGCCAAGAGGGACAGGGGTCCGGGGGAGCAGTACTTC.

The chain uses TRBV6-1 and TRBJ2-7; weak D call: TRBD2 (6 bases). CDR3 length equals 15 residues. V shed 4 bases and J shed 5 bases, with 18 bases lying between them. CDR1 is MNHNS and CDR2 is SASEGT in the germline V gene. The CDR3 protein is CASSATGLRSDEQYF. CDR3 DNA: TGTGCCAGCAGTGCAACGGGACTCCGGTCGGACGAGCAGTACTTC.

This clone was detected only a few times. The V gene is TRBV18, the J gene TRBJ2-1; TRBD1 agrees at 7 bases. The CDR3 is 15 residues long. CDR1 is KGHSH, CDR2 LQKENI, per germline. J was trimmed by 7 bases and V by 3 bases; bases with no gene match: 9. In DNA, the CDR3 is TGTGCCAGCTCACCTTCTCAGGGACAGAGGAATGAGCAGTTCTTC. It encodes CASSPSQGQRNEQFF.

This clone was picked up one time. The chain couples TRBV6-4 to TRBJ2-3; D is unclear. The CDR3 runs to 16 residues. The germline V and J ends were trimmed by 0 bases and 1 base, with 11 bases remaining between them. The germline CDR1 and CDR2 sequences are MRHNA and SNTAGT. As DNA, the CDR3 is TGTGCCAGCAGTGACTCGAGCTTCTCCGGCACAGATACGCAGTATTTT. Translating it yields CASSDSSFSGTDTQYF.